The clone carrying this T cell receptor (beta chain) was observed a single time. CDR1 is WNHNN, CDR2 SYGVQD, per germline (reference sequence). With 3 bases removed from V and 5 bases from J, the gap between germline ends came to 17 bases. The CDR3 sequence is 15 residues long. This sample is drawn from a study of early stage breast cancer tumors. Study in general: The ER+/PR+/HER2- tumors included 7 to 9 ductal and four lobular carcinomas.

The table came from immunoSEQ multiplex PCR; TCRdb's copy has only in-frame clones and leaves some out. The sample lists roughly 10,000 clones, about 81% occurring once. About 20-55 mg of tumor tissue was diced per sample. Sequenced sample: breast tumor tissue. J is TRBJ2-7 and V is TRBV10-1; perhaps TRBD1 as D (6 bases). The source is a person in their 70s with breast cancer. The CDR3 DNA follows: TGCGCCAGCAGTGAAGGAGGAATTGGGGGCGACGAGCAGTACTTC. Encoded protein: CASSEGGIGGDEQYF.